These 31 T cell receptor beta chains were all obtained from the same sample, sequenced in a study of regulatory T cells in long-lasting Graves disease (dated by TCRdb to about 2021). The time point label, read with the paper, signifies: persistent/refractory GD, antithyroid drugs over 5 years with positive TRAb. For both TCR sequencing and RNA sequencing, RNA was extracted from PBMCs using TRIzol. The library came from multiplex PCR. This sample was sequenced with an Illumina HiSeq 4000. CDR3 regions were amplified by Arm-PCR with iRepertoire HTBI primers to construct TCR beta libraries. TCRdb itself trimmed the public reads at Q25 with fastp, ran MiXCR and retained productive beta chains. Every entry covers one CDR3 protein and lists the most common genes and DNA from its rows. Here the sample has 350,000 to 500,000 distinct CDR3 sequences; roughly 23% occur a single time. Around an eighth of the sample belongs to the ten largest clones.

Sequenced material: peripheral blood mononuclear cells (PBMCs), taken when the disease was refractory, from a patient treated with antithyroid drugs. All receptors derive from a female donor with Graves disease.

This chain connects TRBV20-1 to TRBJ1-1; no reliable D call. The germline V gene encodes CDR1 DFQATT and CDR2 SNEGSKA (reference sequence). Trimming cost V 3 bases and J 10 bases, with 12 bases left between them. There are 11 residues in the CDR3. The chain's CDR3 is CSASTEGVAFF. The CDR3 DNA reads TGCAGTGCTAGTACTGAGGGCGTAGCTTTCTTT.

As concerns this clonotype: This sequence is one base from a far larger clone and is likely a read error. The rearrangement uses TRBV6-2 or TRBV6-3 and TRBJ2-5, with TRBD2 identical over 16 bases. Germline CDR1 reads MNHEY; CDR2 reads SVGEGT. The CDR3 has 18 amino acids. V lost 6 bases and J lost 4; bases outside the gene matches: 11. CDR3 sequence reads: CASSLGTSGRDLIETQYF. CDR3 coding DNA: TGTGCCAGCAGCCTCGGGACTAGCGGGAGGGATTTGATAGAGACCCAGTACTTC.

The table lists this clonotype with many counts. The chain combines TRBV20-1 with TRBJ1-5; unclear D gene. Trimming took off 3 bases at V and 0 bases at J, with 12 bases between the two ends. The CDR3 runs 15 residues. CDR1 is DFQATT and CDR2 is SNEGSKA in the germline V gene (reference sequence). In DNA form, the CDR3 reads TGCAGTGCTAGCGAAAGGGCTTATAGCAATCAGCCCCAGCATTTT. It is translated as CSASERAYSNQPQHF.

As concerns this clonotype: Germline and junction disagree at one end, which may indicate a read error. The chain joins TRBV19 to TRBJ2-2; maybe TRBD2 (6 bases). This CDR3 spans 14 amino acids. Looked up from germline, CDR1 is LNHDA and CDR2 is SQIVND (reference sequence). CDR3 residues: CASSTTSSTGGLFF. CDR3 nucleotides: TGTGCCAGTAGTACGACCTCGTCCACCGGGGGGCTGTTTTTT.

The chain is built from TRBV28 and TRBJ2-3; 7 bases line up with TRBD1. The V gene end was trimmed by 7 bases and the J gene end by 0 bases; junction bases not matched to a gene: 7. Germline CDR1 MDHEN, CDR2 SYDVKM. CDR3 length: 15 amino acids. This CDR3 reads CASMKTGVSTDTQYF. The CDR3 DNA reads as TGTGCCAGCATGAAAACAGGGGTGAGCACAGATACGCAGTATTTT.

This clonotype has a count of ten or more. The CDR3 bases are TGTGCCAGCAGTTTAGGTCTAGGCAGGGGGCGAGGGTTTTCACCCCTCCACTTT. Translating it yields CASSLGLGRGRGFSPLHF. The chain uses TRBV28 and TRBJ1-6; 8 nucleotides match TRBD1. After removal of 2 bases from V and 9 bases from J, the junction contained 15 bases not matched to a gene. Germline V CDR1 and CDR2: MDHEN, SYDVKM. The CDR3 extends over 18 amino acids.

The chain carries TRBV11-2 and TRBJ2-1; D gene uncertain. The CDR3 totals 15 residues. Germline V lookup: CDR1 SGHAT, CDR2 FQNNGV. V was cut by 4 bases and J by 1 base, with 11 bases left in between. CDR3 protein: CASSSRVQSYNEQFF. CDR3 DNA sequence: TGTGCCAGCAGCTCAAGAGTACAATCCTACAATGAGCAGTTCTTC. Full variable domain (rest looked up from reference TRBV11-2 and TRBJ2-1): EAGVAQSPRYKIIEKRQSVAFWCNPISGHATLYWYQQILGQGPKLLIQFQNNGVVDDSQLPKDRFSAERLKGVDSTLKIQPAKLEDSAVYLCASSSRVQSYNEQFFGPGTRLTVL.

The CDR3 DNA sequence: TGCAGCGTTCGGACAGGGGGCACGTACGAGCAGTACTTC. It translates to CSVRTGGTYEQYF. The genes are TRBV29-1 and TRBJ2-7, with 11 bases matching TRBD1. The length of the CDR3 is 13 residues. With V trimmed by 5 bases and J by 4 bases, 4 bases remained unmatched. Germline CDR1 is SQVTM and CDR2 is ANQGSEA.

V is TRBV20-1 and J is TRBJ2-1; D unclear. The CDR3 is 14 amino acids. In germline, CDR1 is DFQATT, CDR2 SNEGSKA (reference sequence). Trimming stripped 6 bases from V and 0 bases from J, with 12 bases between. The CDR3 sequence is CSAADARSYNEQFF. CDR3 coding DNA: TGCAGTGCCGCCGACGCCCGCTCCTACAATGAGCAGTTCTTC.

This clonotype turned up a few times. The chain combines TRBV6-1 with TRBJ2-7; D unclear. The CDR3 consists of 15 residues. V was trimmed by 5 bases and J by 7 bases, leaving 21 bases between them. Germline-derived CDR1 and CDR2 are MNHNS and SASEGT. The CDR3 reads CASSRSTSLGGEQYF. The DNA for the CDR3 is TGTGCCAGCAGTAGAAGTACAAGTTTAGGTGGGGAGCAGTACTTC.

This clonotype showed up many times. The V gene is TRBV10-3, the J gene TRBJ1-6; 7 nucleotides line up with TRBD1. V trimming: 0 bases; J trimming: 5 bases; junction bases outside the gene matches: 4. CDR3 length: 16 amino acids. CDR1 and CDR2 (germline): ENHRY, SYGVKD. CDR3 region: CAISESIQGNNSPLHF. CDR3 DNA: TGTGCCATCAGTGAGTCGATACAGGGGAATAATTCACCCCTCCACTTT.

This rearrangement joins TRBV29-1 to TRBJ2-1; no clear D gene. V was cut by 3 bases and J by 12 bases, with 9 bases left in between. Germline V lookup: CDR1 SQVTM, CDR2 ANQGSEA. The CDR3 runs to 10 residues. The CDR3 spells CSVELVRQFF. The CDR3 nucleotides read TGCAGCGTTGAGCTCGTACGGCAGTTCTTC.

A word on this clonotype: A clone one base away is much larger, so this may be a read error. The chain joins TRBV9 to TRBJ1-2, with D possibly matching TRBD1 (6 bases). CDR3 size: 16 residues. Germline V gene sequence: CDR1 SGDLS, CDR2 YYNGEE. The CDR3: CVSSQRRTDGGYGYTF. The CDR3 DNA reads TGTGTCAGCAGCCAGAGACGGACAGATGGGGGCTATGGCTACACCTTC.

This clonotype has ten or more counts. The CDR3 here is CASSGATDSYTEAFF. The CDR3 bases are TGTGCCAGCAGCGGGGCGACCGATTCATACACTGAAGCTTTCTTT. The chain has TRBV12-3 or TRBV12-4 and TRBJ1-1, with TRBD1 as a possible D gene (5 bases). The CDR3 extends over 15 amino acids. V was pared by 6 bases and J by 3 bases, with 17 bases between.

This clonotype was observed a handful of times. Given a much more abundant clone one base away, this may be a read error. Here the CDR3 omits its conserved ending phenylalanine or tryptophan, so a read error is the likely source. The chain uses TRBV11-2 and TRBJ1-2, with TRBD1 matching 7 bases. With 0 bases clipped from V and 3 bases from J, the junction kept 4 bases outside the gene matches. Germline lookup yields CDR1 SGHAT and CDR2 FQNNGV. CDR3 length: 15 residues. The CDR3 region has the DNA TGTGCCAGCAGCTTAGATAGAGGGGGCCACTATGGCTACACCCTC. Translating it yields CASSLDRGGHYGYTL.

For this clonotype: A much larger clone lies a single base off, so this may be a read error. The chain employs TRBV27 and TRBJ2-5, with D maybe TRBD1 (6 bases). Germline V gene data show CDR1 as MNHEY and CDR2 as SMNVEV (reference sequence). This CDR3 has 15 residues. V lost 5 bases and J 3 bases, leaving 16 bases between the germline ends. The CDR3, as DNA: TGTGCCAGCAGTCCACCGACAGGCGGCAAAGAGACCCAGTACTTC. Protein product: CASSPPTGGKETQYF.

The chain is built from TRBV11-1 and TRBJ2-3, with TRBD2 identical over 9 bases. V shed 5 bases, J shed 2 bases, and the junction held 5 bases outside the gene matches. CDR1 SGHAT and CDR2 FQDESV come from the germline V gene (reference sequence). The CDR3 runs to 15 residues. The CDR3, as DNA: TGTGCCAGCAGCCCTGTAGCGGGAGACACAGATACGCAGTATTTT. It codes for CASSPVAGDTDTQYF.

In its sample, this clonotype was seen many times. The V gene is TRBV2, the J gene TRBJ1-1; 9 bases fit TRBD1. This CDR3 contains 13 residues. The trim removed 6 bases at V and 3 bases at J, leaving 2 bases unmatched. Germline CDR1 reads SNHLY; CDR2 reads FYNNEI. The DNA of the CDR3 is TGTGCCAGCAGGCGGACAGGGGACACTGAAGCTTTCTTT. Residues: CASRRTGDTEAFF.

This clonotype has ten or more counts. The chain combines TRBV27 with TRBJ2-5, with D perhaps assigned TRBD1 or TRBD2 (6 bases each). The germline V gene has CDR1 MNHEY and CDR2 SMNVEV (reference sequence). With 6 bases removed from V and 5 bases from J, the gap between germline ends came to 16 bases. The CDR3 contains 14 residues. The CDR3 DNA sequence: TGTGCCAGCAGGACCCTAGGGGGGCGGGAGACCCAGTACTTC. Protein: CASRTLGGRETQYF.

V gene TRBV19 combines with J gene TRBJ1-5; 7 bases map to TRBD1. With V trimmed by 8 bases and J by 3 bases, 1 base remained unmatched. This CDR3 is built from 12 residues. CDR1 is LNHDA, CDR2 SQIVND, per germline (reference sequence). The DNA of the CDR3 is TGTGCCAGTGGGACAGTCAATCAGCCCCAGCATTTT. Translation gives CASGTVNQPQHF.

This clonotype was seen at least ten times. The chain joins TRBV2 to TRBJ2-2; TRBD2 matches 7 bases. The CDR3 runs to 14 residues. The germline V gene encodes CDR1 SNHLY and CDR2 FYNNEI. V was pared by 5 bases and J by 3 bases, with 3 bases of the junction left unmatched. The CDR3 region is CASSWTSYTGELFF. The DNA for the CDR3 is TGTGCCAGCAGTTGGACTAGTTACACCGGGGAGCTGTTTTTT.

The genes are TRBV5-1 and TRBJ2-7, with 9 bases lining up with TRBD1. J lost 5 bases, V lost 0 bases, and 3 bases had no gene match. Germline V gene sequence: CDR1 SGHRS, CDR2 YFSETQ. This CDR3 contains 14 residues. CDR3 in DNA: TGCGCCAGCAGCTTGGGACAGGGGGGCCACGAGCAGTACTTC. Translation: CASSLGQGGHEQYF.

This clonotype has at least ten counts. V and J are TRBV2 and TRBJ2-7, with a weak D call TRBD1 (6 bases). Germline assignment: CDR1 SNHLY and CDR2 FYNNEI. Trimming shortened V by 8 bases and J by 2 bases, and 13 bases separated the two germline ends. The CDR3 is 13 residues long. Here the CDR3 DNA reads TGTGCCAGCGAAATTCAGGGGACCTACGAGCAGTACTTC. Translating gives CASEIQGTYEQYF.

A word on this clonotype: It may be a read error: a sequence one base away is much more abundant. The chain's CDR3 is CASSSSRWGEGETQYF. For the CDR3, the DNA is TGTGCCAGCAGCTCTTCCAGGTGGGGGGAGGGAGAGACCCAGTACTTC. This rearrangement joins TRBV11-2 to TRBJ2-5, with 7 bases identical to TRBD2. In germline, CDR1 is SGHAT, CDR2 FQNNGV. CDR3 length: 16 amino acids. V shed 4 bases, J shed 4 bases, and the junction held 12 bases outside the gene matches.

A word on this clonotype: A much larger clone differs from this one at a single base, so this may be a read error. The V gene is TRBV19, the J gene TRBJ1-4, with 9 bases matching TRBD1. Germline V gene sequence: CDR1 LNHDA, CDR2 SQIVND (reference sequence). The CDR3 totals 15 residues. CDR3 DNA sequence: TGTGCCAGTAGATCGCCGGGACAGGGAGATGAAAAACTGCTTTTT. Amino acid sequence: CASRSPGQGDEKLLF.

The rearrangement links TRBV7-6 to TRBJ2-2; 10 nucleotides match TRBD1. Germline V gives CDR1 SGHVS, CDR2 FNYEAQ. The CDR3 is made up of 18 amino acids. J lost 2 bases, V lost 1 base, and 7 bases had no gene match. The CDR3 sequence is CASSLEIWDRGNTGELFF. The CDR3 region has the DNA TGTGCCAGCAGCTTAGAAATCTGGGACAGGGGAAACACCGGGGAGCTGTTTTTT. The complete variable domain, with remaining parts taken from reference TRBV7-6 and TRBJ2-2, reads GAGVSQSPRYKVTKRGQDVALRCDPISGHVSLYWYRQALGQGPEFLTYFNYEAQQDKSGLPNDRFSAERPEGSISTLTIQRTEQRDSAMYRCASSLEIWDRGNTGELFFGEGSRLTVL.

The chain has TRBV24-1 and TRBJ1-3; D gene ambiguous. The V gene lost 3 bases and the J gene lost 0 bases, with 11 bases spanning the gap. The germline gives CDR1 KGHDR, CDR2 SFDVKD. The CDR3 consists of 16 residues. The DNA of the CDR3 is TGTGCCACCAGTGATCCTCCCGGACCCTCTGGAAACACCATATATTTT. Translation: CATSDPPGPSGNTIYF.

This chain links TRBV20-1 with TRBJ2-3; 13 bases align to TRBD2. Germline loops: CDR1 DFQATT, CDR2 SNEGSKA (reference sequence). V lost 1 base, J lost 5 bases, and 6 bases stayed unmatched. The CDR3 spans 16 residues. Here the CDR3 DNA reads TGCAGTGCTAGAGGGACTAGCGGGAGCGGGATAGATACGCAGTATTTT. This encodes CSARGTSGSGIDTQYF.

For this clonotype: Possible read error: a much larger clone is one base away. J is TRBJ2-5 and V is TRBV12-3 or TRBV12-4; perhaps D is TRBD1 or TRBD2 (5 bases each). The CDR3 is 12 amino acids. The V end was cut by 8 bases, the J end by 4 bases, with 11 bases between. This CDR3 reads CASGTSRETQYF. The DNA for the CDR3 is TGTGCCAGCGGGACGAGCAGAGAGACCCAGTACTTC.

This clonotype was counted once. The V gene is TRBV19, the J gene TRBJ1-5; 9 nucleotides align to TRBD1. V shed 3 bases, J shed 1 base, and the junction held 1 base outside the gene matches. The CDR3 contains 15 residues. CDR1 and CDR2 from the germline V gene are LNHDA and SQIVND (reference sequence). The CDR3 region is CASSMGQGSNQPQHF. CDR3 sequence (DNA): TGTGCCAGTAGTATGGGACAGGGCAGCAATCAGCCCCAGCATTTT.

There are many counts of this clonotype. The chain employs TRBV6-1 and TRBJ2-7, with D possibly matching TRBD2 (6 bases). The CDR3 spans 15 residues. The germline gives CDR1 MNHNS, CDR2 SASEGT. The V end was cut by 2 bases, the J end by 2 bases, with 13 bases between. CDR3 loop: CASSELGGDPYEQYF. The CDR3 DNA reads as TGTGCCAGCAGTGAACTCGGCGGGGACCCCTACGAGCAGTACTTC.